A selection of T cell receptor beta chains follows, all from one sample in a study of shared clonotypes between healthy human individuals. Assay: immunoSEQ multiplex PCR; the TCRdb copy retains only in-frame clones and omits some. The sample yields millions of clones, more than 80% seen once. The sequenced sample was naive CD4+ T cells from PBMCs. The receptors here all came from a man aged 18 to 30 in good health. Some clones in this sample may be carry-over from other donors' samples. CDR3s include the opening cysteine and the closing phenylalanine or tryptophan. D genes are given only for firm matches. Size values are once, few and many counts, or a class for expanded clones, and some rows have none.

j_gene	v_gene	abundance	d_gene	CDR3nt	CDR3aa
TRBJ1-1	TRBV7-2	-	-	TGTGCCAGCAGCTTAGTAGTTAACACTGAAGCTTTCTTT	CASSLVVNTEAFF
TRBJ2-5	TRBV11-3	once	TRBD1	TGTGCCAGCAGCTTAGGCAGTCAGGGGGCATCCGGAGAGACCCAGTACTTC	CASSLGSQGASGETQYF
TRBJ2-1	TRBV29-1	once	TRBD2	TGCAGCGCCCGAGCGGGAGTAAGCTACAATGAGCAGTTCTTC	CSARAGVSYNEQFF
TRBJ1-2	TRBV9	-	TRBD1	TGTGCCAGCAGCCCCCGCGGGACAGGGAGCAATGGCTACACCTTC	CASSPRGTGSNGYTF
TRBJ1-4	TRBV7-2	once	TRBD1	TGTGCCAGCAGCCCAGGGGGCAGGACTCATCAAAAACTGTTTTTT	CASSPGGRTHQKLFF
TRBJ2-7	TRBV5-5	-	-	TGTGCCAGCAGCTTGGTGCCGCAGGGGTCCTACGAGCAGTACTTC	CASSLVPQGSYEQYF
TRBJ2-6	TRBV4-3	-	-	TGCGCCAGCAGCCAAGTTCCCTCTGGGGCCAACGTCCTGACTTTC	CASSQVPSGANVLTF
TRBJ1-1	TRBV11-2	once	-	TGTGCCAGCAGCCCACTCATGGTGAACACTGAAGCTTTCTTT	CASSPLMVNTEAFF
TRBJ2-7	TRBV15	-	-	TGTGCCACCAGCAGAGAAGGGCAGGGCTACGAGCAGTACTTC	CATSREGQGYEQYF
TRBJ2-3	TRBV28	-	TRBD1	TGTGCCAGCAGTTTATCTAATCCGGGACAGAGCACAGATACGCAGTATTTT	CASSLSNPGQSTDTQYF
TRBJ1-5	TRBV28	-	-	TGTGCCAGCAGTTACCGGTGGTGGAGGGGACAGCCCCAGCATTTT	CASSYRWWRGQPQHF
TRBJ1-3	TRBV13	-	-	TGTGCCAACACGCGGGGCCCCGGAAACACCATATATTTT	CANTRGPGNTIYF
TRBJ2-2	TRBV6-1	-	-	TGTGCCAGCAGTGTATCCGGGACTTCTACCGGGGAGCTGTTTTTT	CASSVSGTSTGELFF
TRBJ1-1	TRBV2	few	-	TGTGCCAGCGTCTGGGGGGACACTGAAGCTTTCTTT	CASVWGDTEAFF
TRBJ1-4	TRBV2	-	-	TGTGCCAGCAGTCAACAGGGTTCTTCTAGCGAAAAACTGTTTTTT	CASSQQGSSSEKLFF
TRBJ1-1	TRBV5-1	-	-	TGCGCCAGCAGCTTGGTTGGGCCGACTGGTTTCTTT	CASSLVGPTGFF
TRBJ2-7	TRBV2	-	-	TGTGCCAGCAGTGAAGGGGCAGGGGCCTTCTACGAGCAGTACTTC	CASSEGAGAFYEQYF
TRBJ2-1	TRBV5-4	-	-	TGTGCCAGCAGCTTTGATGGTCCTGATGAGCAGTTCTTC	CASSFDGPDEQFF
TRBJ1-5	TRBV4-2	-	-	TGTGCCAGCAGCCGAGAATACATCCGGGGGAATAGCAATCAGCCCCAGCATTTT	CASSREYIRGNSNQPQHF
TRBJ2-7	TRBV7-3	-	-	TGTGCCAGCAGCTTAATCTCCGGGGGTCCGGAGCAGTACTTC	CASSLISGGPEQYF
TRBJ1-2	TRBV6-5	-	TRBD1	TGTGCCAGCAGCAACAGGGGGGGGTATGGCTACACCTTC	CASSNRGGYGYTF
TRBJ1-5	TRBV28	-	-	TGTGCCAGCAGTTTACCCAAAACGACAGGCCATCAGCCCCAGCATTTT	CASSLPKTTGHQPQHF
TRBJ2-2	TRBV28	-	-	TGTGCCAGCAGTGAGGGACCGGCCGGGGAGCTGTTTTTT	CASSEGPAGELFF
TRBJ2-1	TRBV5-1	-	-	TGCGCCAGCAGCTTATTTCCCCCCCCGGATGAGCAGTTCTTC	CASSLFPPPDEQFF
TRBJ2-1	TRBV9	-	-	TGTGCCAGCAGCGCAGTTAAAAACGTCTTACACAATGAGCAGTTCTTC	CASSAVKNVLHNEQFF
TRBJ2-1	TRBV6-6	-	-	TGTGCCAGCAGTGACACGGGATATGAGCAGTTCTTC	CASSDTGYEQFF
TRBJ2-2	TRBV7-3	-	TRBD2	TGTGCCAGCAACCCGGGGCTAGCGGGAGCCGGGGAGCTGTTTTTT	CASNPGLAGAGELFF
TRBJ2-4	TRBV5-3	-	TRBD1	TGTGCCAGAAGCAGCAACCGGGACAGGGGACTAGCCAAAAACATTCAGTACTTC	CARSSNRDRGLAKNIQYF
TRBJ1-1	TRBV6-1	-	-	TGTGCCAGCAGTGACCCCTTCAGGCGGGGAACTACTGAAGCTTTCTTT	CASSDPFRRGTTEAFF
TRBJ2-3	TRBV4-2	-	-	TGTGCCAGCAGCCAAGGGACGGACACAGATACGCAGTATTTT	CASSQGTDTDTQYF
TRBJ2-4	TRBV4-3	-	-	TGCGCCAGCAGCCAAGATATCAGTTTACTAGCCAAAAACATTCAGTACTTC	CASSQDISLLAKNIQYF
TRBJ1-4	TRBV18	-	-	TGTGCCAGCTCACGGGGTGCGTCTAATGAAAAACTGTTTTTT	CASSRGASNEKLFF